This T cell receptor (beta chain) comes out of a study of CD8 T cells in Susac syndrome. It was with random hexamers that 0.5 to 1 ug RNA was reverse transcribed. Multiplex immunoSEQ PCR targeted 54 Vbeta and 13 Jbeta TCR beta segments. TCRdb re-analysed the immunoSEQ multiplex PCR reads in MiXCR, keeping a single row per CDR3 protein. The data show 170,000 or so distinct CDR3 sequences, approximately 95% seen once. CD8+ and CD4+ blood T cells underwent TCR beta sequencing. TEMRA cells were FACS-enriched and CD8+ and CD4+ T cells negatively isolated. Findings of the study overall: The study's TCR sequencing and HLA analysis drew on a certain number of individuals. That number was acknowledged as relatively small.

With respect to this clonotype: Antigen: not known.

The length of the CDR3 is 13 residues. The V gene lost 7 bases and the J gene lost 12 bases, with 16 bases spanning the gap. The source is a human donor with multiple sclerosis. The chain employs TRBV12-3 or TRBV12-4 and TRBJ1-6; tentatively, D is TRBD1 (5 bases). The sequenced sample consisted of CD4+ T cells from PBMCs. The CDR3 region is CASTTRLQGPLHF. The CDR3 DNA reads TGTGCCAGCACTACTCGACTTCAGGGACCCCTCCACTTT.